Only one count was recorded for the clone carrying this TCR beta chain. Antigen specificity is unknown. The source of the sample is a study of cytomegalovirus exposure and HLA in healthy donors. Study details: The same platform was used for the roughly 120 validation repertoires as for the approximately 730 first-cohort repertoires, as reported in a later analysis. Findings and limits, study-wide: Among TCR beta chains, those listed as cytomegalovirus-associated numbered about 160. In vitro confirmation showed a few CMV-associated chains to be CMV antigen specific.

TCRdb's copy holds only in-frame clones and misses some; the assay was immunoSEQ multiplex PCR. The sample holds about 75,000 clones, around four fifths seen once. This receptor was obtained from a man aged 25-40 years in good health and CMV-seronegative. Sequencing used PBMCs.

The CDR3 coding sequence is TGTGCCAGCAGCCAATGGAGGGGACTTTGGGAGACCCAGTACTTC. Translating it yields CASSQWRGLWETQYF. This chain links TRBV14 with TRBJ2-5; TRBD2 might be the D (6 bases). Trimming took 2 bases from V and 5 from J, leaving 15 bases between them. CDR3 size: 15 residues. CDR1 SGHDN and CDR2 FVKESK come from the germline V gene.